The 4 T cell receptor beta chains in this list originate from one sample, sequenced in a study of beta chain features in type 1 diabetes. The investigators reverse transcribed all of the isolated RNA, so they sequenced expressed TCRB transcripts. TCRdb keeps only in-frame clones here, not all; method: immunoSEQ multiplex PCR. This sample carries about 220,000 clones, about a tenth of them seen once, and the ten largest clones take 1% to 1.5%. The sample was central memory CD4+ T cells from blood. These receptors all stem from a man younger than 35 in good health.

This clone was counted only a few times. The gene calls are TRBV7-2 and TRBJ1-3, with 7 bases aligning to TRBD1. The CDR3 is made up of 15 amino acids. CDR1 is SGHTA, CDR2 FQGNSA, per germline. V was clipped by 5 bases and J by 2 bases; unmatched bases: 6. The CDR3: CASSPAQGAGNTIYF. The CDR3 DNA sequence: TGTGCCAGCAGCCCTGCTCAGGGGGCTGGAAACACCATATATTTT.

This clone was seen a handful of times. The chain employs TRBV13 and TRBJ2-7, with 8 positions matching TRBD1. CDR3 size: 15 residues. Per germline, CDR1 PRHDT and CDR2 FYEKMQ (reference sequence). Trimming cost V 6 bases and J 1 base; bases outside gene matches: 8. The CDR3 nucleotides are TGTGCCAGCAGACCCTTCGGGACAGGATCCTACGAGCAGTACTTC. Translating gives CASRPFGTGSYEQYF. Supplemented by reference TRBV13 and TRBJ2-7, the full variable domain reads AAGVIQSPRHLIKEKRETATLKCYPIPRHDTVYWYQQGPGQDPQFLISFYEKMQSDKGSIPDRFSAQQFSDYHSELNMSSLELGDSALYFCASRPFGTGSYEQYFGPGTRLTVT.

This sequence joins TRBV11-3 and TRBJ2-7; D could derive from TRBD1 or TRBD2 (6 bases each). Trimming pared 5 bases from V and 5 bases from J, leaving 19 bases between. The CDR3 consists of 15 residues. CDR1 and CDR2 (germline): SGHNT, YENEEA. CDR3 nucleotide sequence: TGTGCCAGCAGCCTCTCTCCCGGGGGCACGCACGAGCAGTACTTC. Its translation is CASSLSPGGTHEQYF.

The chain combines TRBV13 with TRBJ1-2, with 8 bases that match TRBD1. CDR3 length: 16 amino acids. Germline V lookup: CDR1 PRHDT, CDR2 FYEKMQ (reference sequence). V was clipped by 5 bases and J by 0 bases; unmatched bases: 8. The CDR3 coding sequence is TGTGCCAGCAGCACCCGACAGGGGAACACTAACTATGGCTACACCTTC. Translated: CASSTRQGNTNYGYTF. The whole variable domain, remainder taken from reference TRBV13 and TRBJ1-2, is AAGVIQSPRHLIKEKRETATLKCYPIPRHDTVYWYQQGPGQDPQFLISFYEKMQSDKGSIPDRFSAQQFSDYHSELNMSSLELGDSALYFCASSTRQGNTNYGYTFGSGTRLTVV.